This entry features one T cell receptor beta chain sequence. Its antigen remains unidentified. Here immunoSEQ multiplex PCR was the method, and the copy in TCRdb shows in-frame clones only, minus some. The sample lists about 71,000 clones, 80% occurring once. This record belongs to a study of T cell clones after liver transplantation. Looking at the study overall: TCRbeta sequencing after a pre-transplant mixed lymphocyte reaction identified graft-donor-reactive clones, later tracked in post-transplant blood. Tolerant meant at least one year fully off immunosuppression without liver enzymes above twice normal. Draws occurred before transplant, before withdrawal, and after complete or failed withdrawal.

General study points: Conclusions were preliminary, with small, heterogeneous patient groups.

Here the sequenced sample was CD4+ T cells from blood, taken 12 months after liver transplant. This clonotype was obtained from a human patient who received a liver transplant. The T cells may partly be graft donor cells.

The CDR3 loop is CASSSRGTSGIYEQYF. CDR3 sequence (DNA): TGTGCCAGTAGTTCACGGGGGACTAGCGGGATCTACGAGCAGTACTTC. The chain employs TRBV19 and TRBJ2-7; TRBD2 matches 13 bases. This CDR3 spans 16 amino acids. Germline lookup yields CDR1 LNHDA and CDR2 SQIVND (reference sequence). Germline trimming cut 5 bases from V and 3 bases from J; bases unmatched to any gene: 7. Full variable domain (outside the CDR3, taken from reference TRBV19 and TRBJ2-7): DGGITQSPKYLFRKEGQNVTLSCEQNLNHDAMYWYRQDPGQGLRLIYYSQIVNDFQKGDIAEGYSVSREKKESFPLTVTSAQKNPTAFYLCASSSRGTSGIYEQYFGPGTRLTVT.